These T cell receptor beta chains were read from a single sample in a study of OX40 agonist ivuxolimab in advanced cancers. Assay used: immunoSEQ multiplex PCR; TCRdb lists only in-frame clones, some missing. The top ten clones hold roughly 0.38% of a sample with about 75,000 clones, 90% of them seen once. Sequenced here: CD4+ or CD8+ T cells sorted from blood, sampled in a trial of the OX40 agonist ivuxolimab. The source of these receptors is an adult with an advanced solid tumor such as melanoma, head and neck, liver or kidney cancer. Each CDR3 is given with its conserved first and last residue. A D gene is named only where the DNA matches it firmly. Rows may omit the clone size; those that give it use once, few, many or a size class.

v_call,j_call,d_call,cdr3_length,clone_size,cdr3_nt,cdr3_aa
TRBV15,TRBJ1-1,NA,15,NA,TGTGCCACCAGCAGAGGCCCCCAGAAGAACACTGAAGCTTTCTTT,CATSRGPQKNTEAFF
TRBV7-9,TRBJ1-1,TRBD1,12,NA,TGTGCCAGCACGACAGGGGGTACTGAAGCTTTCTTT,CASTTGGTEAFF
TRBV10-1,TRBJ2-3,TRBD2,15,NA,TGCGCCAGCAGTGGGACTAGGTACCCCACAGATACGCAGTATTTT,CASSGTRYPTDTQYF
TRBV18,TRBJ2-7,NA,14,NA,TGTGCCAGCTCACAGGGCGAGTATTACTACGAGCAGTACTTC,CASSQGEYYYEQYF
TRBV7-2,TRBJ1-5,TRBD1,16,NA,TGTGCCAGCAGGACCGGGACAGGGAGAGGGAATCAGCCCCAGCATTTT,CASRTGTGRGNQPQHF
TRBV5-1,TRBJ2-2,TRBD1,16,NA,TGCGCCAGCAGCTTGGACAGGGGGCGACCCCCCGGGGAGCTGTTTTTT,CASSLDRGRPPGELFF
TRBV5-1,TRBJ1-4,NA,14,NA,TGCGCCAGCAGCTTGGGTGGGATTAATGAAAAACTGTTTTTT,CASSLGGINEKLFF
TRBV7-2,TRBJ1-1,TRBD1,15,NA,TGTGCCAGCAGCCTGCAGGGGGCCTCGAACACTGAAGCTTTCTTT,CASSLQGASNTEAFF
TRBV7-8,TRBJ2-1,TRBD1,14,NA,TGTGCCAGCAGCTTGGACAGGATCTACAATGAGCAGTTCTTC,CASSLDRIYNEQFF
TRBV6-6,TRBJ1-1,NA,14,NA,TGTGCCAGCAGCCCGGCACCGTTTAACACTGAAGCTTTCTTT,CASSPAPFNTEAFF
TRBV7-8,TRBJ1-5,NA,13,once,TGTGCCAGCAGCTTAAATGGGTGGCAGCCCCAGCATTTT,CASSLNGWQPQHF
TRBV18,TRBJ2-7,TRBD2,16,NA,TGTGCCAGCTCACCGTTATTGAAGCGGGAGAGACACGAGCAGTACTTC,CASSPLLKRERHEQYF
TRBV4-3,TRBJ2-3,NA,16,NA,TGCGCCAGCAGCCAAGGAAATACTGCGGGCACAGATACGCAGTATTTT,CASSQGNTAGTDTQYF
TRBV27,TRBJ1-4,NA,14,NA,TGTGCCAGCAGGAGGTCCGGACAGAGCGAAAAACTGTTTTTT,CASRRSGQSEKLFF
TRBV5-1,TRBJ2-1,TRBD2,16,NA,TGCGCCAGCAGCTTGGGTGCTAGCGGGGGGATTAATGAGCAGTTCTTC,CASSLGASGGINEQFF
TRBV5-1,TRBJ2-5,NA,14,NA,TGCGCCAGCAGCTTGGGGCAGTACCAAGAGACCCAGTACTTC,CASSLGQYQETQYF
TRBV11-2,TRBJ1-5,NA,13,NA,TGTGCCAGCAGCTTATCGGAGAATCAGCCCCAGCATTTT,CASSLSENQPQHF
TRBV5-1,TRBJ2-5,NA,15,NA,TGCGCCAGCAGCTTGGTCAGCAGTAGCTTGGAGACCCAGTACTTC,CASSLVSSSLETQYF
TRBV28,TRBJ1-4,NA,12,once,TGTTCAACCGGACAGCTTAATGAAAAACTGTTTTTT,CSTGQLNEKLFF
TRBV30,TRBJ2-1,NA,12,NA,TGTGTCTCGGCCGGGAATTACAATGAGCAGTTCTTC,CVSAGNYNEQFF
TRBV5-1,TRBJ2-7,NA,15,NA,TGCGCCAGCAGCCCCGGCGGGCCCGATCATTCCGAGCAGTACTTC,CASSPGGPDHSEQYF
TRBV6-1,TRBJ1-2,NA,13,NA,TGTGCCCTAAGGGGCGAGTTTAACTATGGCTACACCTTC,CALRGEFNYGYTF
TRBV18,TRBJ2-2,NA,12,NA,TGTGCCAGCTCACCGGGAGTCGGGGAGCTGTTTTTT,CASSPGVGELFF
TRBV7-9,TRBJ2-7,TRBD1,13,NA,TGTGCCAGCAGCACCGGACAGGGCCGAAAGCAGTACTTC,CASSTGQGRKQYF
TRBV28,TRBJ2-7,NA,12,NA,TGTGCCAGCAGTCTCCAGGCCTACGAGCAGTACTTC,CASSLQAYEQYF
TRBV4-1,TRBJ2-2,NA,15,NA,TGCGCCAGCAGCCAAGTAATTGCGGAGCCCGGGGAGCTGTTTTTT,CASSQVIAEPGELFF
TRBV5-6,TRBJ2-5,NA,15,NA,TGTGCCAGCAGCTTGCTACAGGGTAGTCAAGAGACCCAGTACTTC,CASSLLQGSQETQYF
TRBV5-4,TRBJ2-4,NA,13,NA,TGTGCCAGCAGCTTGTTTGACAAAAACATTCAGTACTTC,CASSLFDKNIQYF
TRBV7-3,TRBJ1-4,NA,15,NA,TGTGCCAGCAGCTTAATGGGCCCGCTGAATGAAAAACTGTTTTTT,CASSLMGPLNEKLFF
TRBV28,TRBJ2-5,NA,16,NA,TGTGCCAGCAGTCCTCCCACCTCAAGGTACCAAGAGACCCAGTACTTC,CASSPPTSRYQETQYF
TRBV27,TRBJ1-1,NA,13,NA,TGTGCCAGCAGTTTAGCAGGGAGCACTGAAGCTTTCTTT,CASSLAGSTEAFF
TRBV11-2,TRBJ2-1,NA,14,NA,TGTGCCAGCAAAAGGTTGCAGATATACAATGAGCAGTTCTTC,CASKRLQIYNEQFF
TRBV5-5,TRBJ2-6,TRBD1,17,NA,TGTGCCAGCAGCTGGGAGGGGACAGGGGCTGGGGCCAACGTCCTGACTTTC,CASSWEGTGAGANVLTF
TRBV5-1,TRBJ1-1,TRBD1,15,once,TGCGCCAGCAGCTCCCCGGGACAGGGGAACACTGAAGCTTTCTTT,CASSSPGQGNTEAFF
TRBV19,TRBJ2-6,NA,15,NA,TGTGCCAGTAGTAAACGGGGGACTGGGGCCAACGTCCTGACTTTC,CASSKRGTGANVLTF
TRBV11-2,TRBJ2-7,NA,14,NA,TGTGCCAGCAGCTTTCCCGGGACGGTCAACGAGCAGTACTTC,CASSFPGTVNEQYF
TRBV5-1,TRBJ2-7,NA,15,once,TGCGCCAGCAGCCCCAGTCAGGCCGGGGGCTACGAGCAGTACTTC,CASSPSQAGGYEQYF
TRBV7-2,TRBJ2-7,NA,16,NA,TGTGCCAGCAGCTTAGCTCCGACAACTCTCTCCTACGAGCAGTACTTC,CASSLAPTTLSYEQYF
TRBV18,TRBJ1-5,NA,14,NA,TGTGCCAGCTCACCCGGGCGGGCCAATCAGCCCCAGCATTTT,CASSPGRANQPQHF
TRBV2,TRBJ1-5,NA,14,few,TGTGCCAGCAGTCTTGTGGCGTCGGATCAGCCCCAGCATTTT,CASSLVASDQPQHF
TRBV30,TRBJ2-1,NA,11,NA,TGTGCCTGGAGTGTGTACAATGAGCAGTTCTTC,CAWSVYNEQFF
TRBV5-8,TRBJ1-4,TRBD1,15,NA,TGTGCCAGCAGCTTGGTTGGGACAGGGGTTGAAAAACTGTTTTTT,CASSLVGTGVEKLFF
TRBV6-5,TRBJ1-6,NA,15,NA,TGTGCCAGCAGCTACTCGGCTCGGGGGAACTCACCCCTCCACTTT,CASSYSARGNSPLHF
TRBV7-2,TRBJ1-5,NA,14,NA,TGTGCCAGCAGCTTAGCACAGGTCAATCAGCCCCAGCATTTT,CASSLAQVNQPQHF
TRBV4-2,TRBJ1-3,NA,15,once,TGTGCCAGCAGCCAAAACAGGGAGTTTGGAAACACCATATATTTT,CASSQNREFGNTIYF
TRBV19,TRBJ2-2,NA,14,NA,TGTGCCAGTAGTCAAGGGACGACCACCGGGGAGCTGTTTTTT,CASSQGTTTGELFF
TRBV27,TRBJ2-3,TRBD1,15,NA,TGTGCCAGCAGTTTCTGGACAGGGGGGTTAGATACGCAGTATTTT,CASSFWTGGLDTQYF
TRBV7-8,TRBJ1-5,NA,13,few,TGTGCCAGCAGCTTATCTGGCAATCAGCCCCAGCATTTT,CASSLSGNQPQHF
TRBV20-1,TRBJ2-5,NA,11,NA,TGCAGTGCTAGACTTTTGTGGACCCAGTACTTC,CSARLLWTQYF
TRBV4-1,TRBJ2-7,NA,14,NA,TGCGCCAGTCGAAAGGGGGGCAGCTCCTACGAGCAGTACTTC,CASRKGGSSYEQYF
TRBV6-4,TRBJ2-1,TRBD1,15,NA,TGTGCCAGCAGCCCTACCGGGACAGACTACAATGAGCAGTTCTTC,CASSPTGTDYNEQFF
TRBV7-9,TRBJ2-6,TRBD1,17,NA,TGTGCCAGCAGCGTAGCCAGGGGGCGTTACGGGGCCAACGTCCTGACTTTC,CASSVARGRYGANVLTF
TRBV6-5,TRBJ2-7,NA,15,NA,TGTGCCAGCAGTTACTCTTCGGGGTTCGACTACGAGCAGTACTTC,CASSYSSGFDYEQYF
TRBV5-1,TRBJ2-7,TRBD1,15,NA,TGCGCCAGCAGCCCAGGGGGACATCTGATCTACGAGCAGTACTTC,CASSPGGHLIYEQYF